The clone carrying this TCR beta chain was seen a single time. What it binds is not known. Other DNA sequences from this sample encode an identical CDR3 as well. Generated by immunoSEQ multiplex PCR, the TCRdb table keeps only in-frame clones and is missing some. The sample includes approximately 350,000 clones, 83% of them seen just once. This entry is derived from a study of Ad26.COV2.S vaccination and SARS-CoV-2 variants. Study overall: Doses of Ad26.COV2.S were injected into muscle once or twice, 56 days apart. Study observations and caveats: There was reportedly substantial breadth in spike-specific CD8+ and CD4+ T cell responses after vaccination.

The germline V gene encodes CDR1 MNHEY and CDR2 SVGEGT. With 4 bases removed from V and 2 bases from J, the gap between germline ends came to 5 bases. The CDR3 length is 13 residues. The treatment here: 15 to 20 received Ad26.COV2.S at low or high dose, single or two shots; five or six received placebo; per-sample allocation not given. It was on day 63 after the first vaccine or placebo injection that samples were taken. An adult of 18-55 years in Boston served as donor. The clonotype was recovered from a person aged 18-65 years who received the Ad26.COV2.S COVID-19 vaccine or a placebo. The starting material was peripheral blood, obtained in a trial of Ad26.COV2.S vaccine versus placebo. The V gene is TRBV6-2 or TRBV6-3, the J gene TRBJ2-2; D is ambiguous. The CDR3 loop reads CASSSGNTGELFF. The DNA for the CDR3 is TGTGCCAGCAGTTCCGGTAACACCGGGGAGCTGTTTTTT.